Below, 26 T cell receptor beta chains from the same sample are listed, as sequenced in a study of regulatory T cells in long-lasting Graves disease (dated by TCRdb to the early 2020s). Read against the paper, the sample's time point label means: persistent/refractory GD, antithyroid drugs over 5 years with positive TRAb. For both TCR sequencing and RNA sequencing, RNA was extracted from PBMCs in TRIzol. To prepare the library, multiplex PCR was applied. The instrument given in TCRdb is Illumina HiSeq 4000. iRepertoire HTBI primers and Arm-PCR amplification of CDR3 regions were used to construct TCR beta libraries. The raw public reads went through TCRdb reprocessing: fastp at Q25, MiXCR clone calling, in-frame beta chains kept. Every entry covers one CDR3 protein and lists the most common genes and DNA from its rows. Present in this sample are about 460,000 distinct CDR3 sequences, about 20% of which were seen just once. Together, the top ten hold 10% to 15% of the sample.

The starting material was peripheral blood mononuclear cells (PBMCs), obtained when the disease was refractory, from a patient treated with antithyroid drugs. The receptors derive from a female donor with Graves disease.

In this sample, this clonotype turned up a few times. The CDR3 here is CASSKDGGDGANVLTF. The CDR3 region has the DNA TGCGCCAGCAGCAAGGACGGAGGTGACGGGGCCAACGTCCTGACTTTC. V and J are TRBV5-1 and TRBJ2-6; TRBD2 is a possible D gene (5 bases). Germline CDR1 SGHRS, CDR2 YFSETQ. Trimming left V 4 bases short and J 4 bases short, with 15 bases between. The CDR3 loop spans 16 amino acids.

This clonotype was picked up many times. This rearrangement joins TRBV12-3 or TRBV12-4 to TRBJ2-5; 9 nucleotides line up with TRBD1. This CDR3 region has 12 residues. The V and J ends lost 6 bases and 7 bases, in that order; junction bases with no gene match: 3. DNA of the CDR3: TGTGCCAGCAGCCGGACAGGGGTGACCCAGTACTTC. Its protein is CASSRTGVTQYF.

The table lists this clonotype with a few counts. This chain joins TRBV30 and TRBJ1-1, with no clear D. V was trimmed by 5 bases and J by 1 base, leaving 8 bases between them. Germline CDR1 reads GTSNPN; CDR2 reads SVGIG (reference sequence). The CDR3 is made up of 12 amino acids. Written as DNA, the CDR3 is TGTGCCTGGGGAGGTCCGAACACTGAAGCTTTCTTT. This sequence encodes CAWGGPNTEAFF.

This clonotype was observed a handful of times. The chain couples TRBV3-1 to TRBJ2-7, with D possibly TRBD1 on 6 matching bases. CDR3 size: 15 residues. V was shortened by 4 bases and J by 3 bases, with 16 bases between the two germline ends. CDR1 LGHDT and CDR2 YNNKEL come from the germline V gene (reference sequence). Here the CDR3 reads CASSRDRTDGYEQYF. In nucleotides, the CDR3 is TGTGCCAGCAGCCGAGACAGGACGGACGGCTACGAGCAGTACTTC.

This clonotype has at least ten counts. The chain combines TRBV12-3 or TRBV12-4 with TRBJ2-2; either TRBD1 or TRBD2 may fit D (7 bases each). This CDR3 spans 15 amino acids. V lost 6 bases, J lost 6 bases, and 17 bases lay in between. The CDR3 sequence is CASRQKTGRAGELFF. The CDR3 coding sequence is TGTGCCAGCAGACAGAAGACAGGGAGGGCCGGGGAGCTGTTTTTT.

The sample holds a few counts of this clonotype. The chain recombines TRBV30 with TRBJ1-1; D remains unclear. CDR3 length: 14 residues. CDR1 and CDR2 (germline): GTSNPN, SVGIG (reference sequence). Trimming removed 5 bases from V and 0 bases from J, with 13 bases in between. This CDR3 is CAWAPGRMNTEAFF. The DNA for the CDR3 is TGTGCCTGGGCGCCTGGACGGATGAACACTGAAGCTTTCTTT.

This clonotype was detected a few times. V usage is TRBV15 and J usage is TRBJ1-3, with 7 bases fitting TRBD1. The germline gives CDR1 LNHNV, CDR2 YYDKDF (reference sequence). CDR3 length equals 17 residues. J gave up 0 bases and V 5 bases, and 10 bases lay outside the gene matches. CDR3 amino acids: CATSLHTGTDSGNTIYF. The CDR3 DNA follows: TGTGCCACCAGCTTACATACCGGGACAGACTCTGGAAACACCATATATTTT.

The CDR3 region has the DNA TGTGCCAGCAACCTGGGACTTCCCAGCTCTGGGGCCAACGTCCTGACTTTC. Translation: CASNLGLPSSGANVLTF. The J gene is TRBJ2-6, the V gene TRBV6-1; TRBD2 might be the D (6 bases). The CDR3 totals 17 residues. Per the germline V gene, CDR1 is MNHNS and CDR2 is SASEGT. V lost 7 bases and J 0 bases, leaving 16 bases between the germline ends.

This clonotype was counted at least ten times. This chain uses TRBV7-2 with TRBJ2-5, with TRBD1 matching 7 bases. This CDR3 is built from 14 residues. Germline V gene data show CDR1 as SGHTA and CDR2 as FQGNSA. With V trimmed by 1 base and J by 2 bases, 1 base remained unmatched. In nucleotides, the CDR3 is TGTGCCAGCAGCTTAGACAGGGGACAAGAGACCCAGTACTTC. Its protein is CASSLDRGQETQYF. Filled out from reference TRBV7-2 and TRBJ2-5, the complete variable domain reads GAGVSQSPSNKVTEKGKDVELRCDPISGHTALYWYRQSLGQGLEFLIYFQGNSAPDKSGLPSDRFSAERTGGSVSTLTIQRTQQEDSAVYLCASSLDRGQETQYFGPGTRLLVL.

This clonotype occurred a few times. The rearrangement uses TRBV25-1 and TRBJ1-4; TRBD1 aligns across 10 bases. V lost 8 bases to trimming and J lost 6 bases; unmatched junction nucleotides: 6. This CDR3 region has 14 residues. Germline V gene data show CDR1 as MGHDK and CDR2 as SYGVNS. CDR3 amino acids: CASAYGTGDEKLFF. CDR3 in DNA: TGTGCCAGCGCCTACGGGACAGGGGATGAAAAACTGTTTTTT.

This clonotype was seen many times. The rearrangement links TRBV7-2 to TRBJ2-7, with 8 nucleotides matching TRBD2. The germline CDR1 and CDR2 sequences are SGHTA and FQGNSA. The CDR3 is made up of 14 amino acids. V lost 1 base, J lost 6 bases, and 5 bases stayed unmatched. The CDR3 DNA reads as TGTGCCAGCAGCTTAGTCGGGGGGGCCAGCGAGCAGTACTTC. Translating gives CASSLVGGASEQYF.

This clonotype was detected ten times or more. CDR3 in DNA: TGTGCCAGCAGCTTATCTTTCTCACGGGGCAACTATGGCTACACCTTC. Translated, it gives CASSLSFSRGNYGYTF. This chain uses TRBV11-2 with TRBJ1-2; D is possibly TRBD1 (5 bases). The CDR3 covers 16 residues. In germline, CDR1 is SGHAT, CDR2 FQNNGV. The V end was cut by 2 bases, the J end by 2 bases, with 15 bases between.

V and J are TRBV7-2 and TRBJ1-5, with TRBD1 matching over 7 bases. The CDR3 totals 16 residues. From germline, CDR1 is SGHTA and CDR2 FQGNSA. The J segment lost 3 bases and the V segment lost 2 bases, leaving 7 bases of the junction unmatched. CDR3 DNA sequence: TGTGCCAGCAGCTTATCACAACAGGGGATCAATCAGCCCCAGCATTTT. Amino acid sequence: CASSLSQQGINQPQHF. Together with reference TRBV7-2 and TRBJ1-5, the CDR3 gives the full variable domain: GAGVSQSPSNKVTEKGKDVELRCDPISGHTALYWYRQSLGQGLEFLIYFQGNSAPDKSGLPSDRFSAERTGGSVSTLTIQRTQQEDSAVYLCASSLSQQGINQPQHFGDGTRLSIL.

This clonotype was counted a few times. The J gene is TRBJ2-1, the V gene TRBV28, with TRBD2 matching over 11 bases. The CDR3 is 15 residues long. Germline V gives CDR1 MDHEN, CDR2 SYDVKM. V trimming: 7 bases; J trimming: 7 bases; junction bases outside the gene matches: 9. The CDR3, as DNA: TGTGCCAGCATGAGTCTAGCGGGGGGAGATAATGAGCAGTTCTTC. Its translation is CASMSLAGGDNEQFF.

This clonotype showed up just a few times. The chain combines TRBV7-2 with TRBJ2-1, with 8 nucleotides matching TRBD1. Germline CDR1 reads SGHTA; CDR2 reads FQGNSA. CDR3 length equals 18 residues. Trimming removed 4 bases from V and 6 bases from J; junction bases left unmatched: 17. The CDR3 nucleotides read TGTGCCAGCAGCTCAGCGGTTCGGACAGGGCGGTCCGGCAATGAGCAGTTCTTC. Protein product: CASSSAVRTGRSGNEQFF.

The V and J genes are TRBV7-9 and TRBJ1-1; TRBD1 aligns across 8 bases. This CDR3 is built from 17 residues. With 5 bases clipped from V and 1 base from J, the junction kept 12 bases outside the gene matches. Germline CDR1 is SEHNR and CDR2 is FQNEAQ (reference sequence). In DNA, the CDR3 is TGTGCCAGCAGCCACACAGGGGGTAATGTCCGGAACACTGAAGCTTTCTTT. Translating gives CASSHTGGNVRNTEAFF.

The CDR3 sequence is CASSPPLGSGNTIYF. The CDR3 DNA sequence: TGTGCCAGCTCACCACCGCTGGGATCTGGAAACACCATATATTTT. This chain joins TRBV18 and TRBJ1-3; D remains unclear. CDR1 is KGHSH and CDR2 is LQKENI in the germline V gene. The CDR3 is 15 residues long. Trimming took 0 bases from V and 1 from J, leaving 7 bases between them. Combining the CDR3 with reference TRBV18 and TRBJ1-3 gives the whole variable domain NAGVMQNPRHLVRRRGQEARLRCSPMKGHSHVYWYRQLPEEGLKFMVYLQKENIIDESGMPKERFSAEFPKEGPSILRIQQVVRGDSAAYFCASSPPLGSGNTIYFGEGSWLTVV.

A few counts support this clonotype. The chain combines TRBV7-9 with TRBJ2-5, with unresolved D. Trimming removed 7 bases from V and 4 bases from J, with 4 bases in between. CDR1 and CDR2 from the germline V gene are SEHNR and FQNEAQ (reference sequence). The CDR3 is 10 amino acids. The CDR3 DNA sequence: TGTGCCAGCACTCGAGAGACCCAGTACTTC. Protein: CASTRETQYF. Variable domain in full (rest from reference TRBV7-9 and TRBJ2-5): DTGVSQNPRHKITKRGQNVTFRCDPISEHNRLYWYRQTLGQGPEFLTYFQNEAQLEKSRLLSDRFSAERPKGSFSTLEIQRTEQGDSAMYLCASTRETQYFGPGTRLLVL.

A note on this clonotype: This may be a read error: a much more frequent sequence differs by one nucleotide. The CDR3, as DNA: TGTGCCAGCAGTTTATCGGTGGAGGTCCGAGAGACCCAGTACTTC. The encoded protein is CASSLSVEVRETQYF. The chain carries TRBV27 and TRBJ2-5, with D perhaps TRBD2 (5 bases). Germline loops: CDR1 MNHEY, CDR2 SMNVEV (reference sequence). V shed 0 bases and J shed 4 bases, with 12 bases lying between them. This CDR3 has 15 amino acids.

This clonotype has more than one count but fewer than ten. The V gene is TRBV20-1, the J gene TRBJ1-1, with unresolved D. The CDR3 is made up of 12 amino acids. CDR1 and CDR2 from the germline V gene are DFQATT and SNEGSKA (reference sequence). The V gene lost 3 bases and the J gene lost 8 bases, with 13 bases spanning the gap. Here the CDR3 DNA reads TGCAGTGCTAGCGTCCGGGCCCCAGAAGCTTTCTTT. This encodes CSASVRAPEAFF.

This clonotype was seen more than once but under ten times. V and J are TRBV10-3 and TRBJ1-2; 7 nucleotides align to TRBD1. V shed 5 bases and J 2 bases; nucleotides not matched to a gene: 2. This CDR3 comprises 13 residues. Per germline, CDR1 ENHRY and CDR2 SYGVKD. The CDR3 bases are TGTGCCATCAGTCAGACAGGGAACTATGGCTACACCTTC. Encoded protein: CAISQTGNYGYTF.

The chain is built from TRBV20-1 and TRBJ2-7; 13 bases are a match to TRBD2. The junction had 7 bases not matched to a gene; V was cut back by 3 bases and J by 5 bases. CDR1 is DFQATT and CDR2 is SNEGSKA in the germline V gene (reference sequence). This CDR3 has 15 residues. The CDR3 spells CSASRLAGGSHEQYF. CDR3 bases: TGCAGTGCTAGTCGACTAGCGGGAGGTTCCCACGAGCAGTACTTC.

This clonotype was seen many times. This sequence joins TRBV12-5 and TRBJ2-2; 9 bases are a match to TRBD1. There are 15 residues in the CDR3. The trim removed 8 bases at V and 2 bases at J, leaving 6 bases unmatched. Germline assignment: CDR1 LGHNT and CDR2 FRNRAP. The CDR3: CASSWGQGNTGELFF. The CDR3 DNA is TGTGCTAGTTCCTGGGGACAGGGAAACACCGGGGAGCTGTTTTTT.

The V gene is TRBV12-3 or TRBV12-4, the J gene TRBJ2-7; 9 bases fit TRBD2. The CDR3 sequence is 14 residues long. V was clipped by 8 bases and J by 4 bases; unmatched bases: 9. The CDR3: CASSQLSGGYEQYF. The CDR3 DNA sequence: TGTGCCAGCTCACAGCTTAGCGGGGGTTACGAGCAGTACTTC.

This clonotype was counted a few times. For the CDR3, the DNA is TGTGCCAGCAGTTTACAGGGGTTTTTTGAAGCTTTCTTT. Translated, it gives CASSLQGFFEAFF. This sequence joins TRBV12-3 or TRBV12-4 and TRBJ1-1; perhaps TRBD1 as D (6 bases). The CDR3 sequence is 13 residues long. Trimming left V 2 bases short and J 7 bases short, with 11 bases between.

The chain uses TRBV10-3 and TRBJ2-6, with 9 bases aligning to TRBD1. With 7 bases clipped from V and 3 bases from J, the junction kept 10 bases outside the gene matches. This CDR3 has 17 amino acids. CDR1 and CDR2 (germline): ENHRY, SYGVKD. The CDR3 loop is CAITKDRGNRGANVLTF. Written as DNA, the CDR3 is TGTGCCATCACTAAGGACAGGGGTAATCGTGGGGCCAACGTCCTGACTTTC.